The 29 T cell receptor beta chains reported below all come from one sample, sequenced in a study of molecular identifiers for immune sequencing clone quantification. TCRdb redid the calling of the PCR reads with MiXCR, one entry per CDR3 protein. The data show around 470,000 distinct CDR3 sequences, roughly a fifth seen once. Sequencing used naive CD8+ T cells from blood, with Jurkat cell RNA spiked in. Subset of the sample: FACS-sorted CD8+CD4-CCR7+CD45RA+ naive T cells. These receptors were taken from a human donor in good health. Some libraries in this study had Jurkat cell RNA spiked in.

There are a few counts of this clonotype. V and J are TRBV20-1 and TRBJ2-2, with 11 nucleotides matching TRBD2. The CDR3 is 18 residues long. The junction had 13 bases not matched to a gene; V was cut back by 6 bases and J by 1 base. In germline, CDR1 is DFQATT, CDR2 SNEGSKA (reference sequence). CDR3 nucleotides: TGCAGTGCCACTCCGGGACTAGCGGAACTTGAGAACACCGGGGAGCTGTTTTTT. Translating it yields CSATPGLAELENTGELFF.

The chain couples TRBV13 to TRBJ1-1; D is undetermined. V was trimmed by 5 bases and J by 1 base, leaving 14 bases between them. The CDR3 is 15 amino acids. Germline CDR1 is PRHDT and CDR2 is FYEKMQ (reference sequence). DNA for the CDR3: TGTGCCAGCAGCCCCTGGTCAGGCGAGAACACTGAAGCTTTCTTT. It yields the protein CASSPWSGENTEAFF. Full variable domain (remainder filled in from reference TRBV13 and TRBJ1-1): AAGVIQSPRHLIKEKRETATLKCYPIPRHDTVYWYQQGPGQDPQFLISFYEKMQSDKGSIPDRFSAQQFSDYHSELNMSSLELGDSALYFCASSPWSGENTEAFFGQGTRLTVV.

CDR3 residues: CASSSSAGGTYEQYF. The CDR3, as DNA: TGCGCCAGCAGCTCTTCGGCAGGGGGAACCTACGAGCAGTACTTC. This chain links TRBV5-1 with TRBJ2-7, with 7 bases that match TRBD1. V was clipped by 3 bases and J by 2 bases; unmatched bases: 8. Germline V CDR1 and CDR2: SGHRS, YFSETQ. The CDR3 is made up of 15 amino acids.

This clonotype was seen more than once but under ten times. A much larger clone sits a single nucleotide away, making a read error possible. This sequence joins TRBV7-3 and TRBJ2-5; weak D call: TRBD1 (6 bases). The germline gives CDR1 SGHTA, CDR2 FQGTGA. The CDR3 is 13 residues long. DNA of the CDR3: TGTGCCAGCAGCGAAACAGGGACGGAGACCCTGTACTTC. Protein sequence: CASSETGTETLYF.

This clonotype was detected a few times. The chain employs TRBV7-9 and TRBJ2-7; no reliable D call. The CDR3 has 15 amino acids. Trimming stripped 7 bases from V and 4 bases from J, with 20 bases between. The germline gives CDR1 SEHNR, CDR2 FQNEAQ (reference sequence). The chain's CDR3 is CASTTGITGDYEQYF. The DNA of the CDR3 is TGTGCCAGCACTACTGGGATAACTGGGGATTACGAGCAGTACTTC.

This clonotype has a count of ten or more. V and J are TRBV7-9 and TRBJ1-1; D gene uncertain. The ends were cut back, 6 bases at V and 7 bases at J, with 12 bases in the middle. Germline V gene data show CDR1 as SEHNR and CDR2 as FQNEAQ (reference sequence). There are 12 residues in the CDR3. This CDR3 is CASRKEADEAFF. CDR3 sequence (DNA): TGTGCCAGCAGGAAAGAGGCCGATGAAGCTTTCTTT.

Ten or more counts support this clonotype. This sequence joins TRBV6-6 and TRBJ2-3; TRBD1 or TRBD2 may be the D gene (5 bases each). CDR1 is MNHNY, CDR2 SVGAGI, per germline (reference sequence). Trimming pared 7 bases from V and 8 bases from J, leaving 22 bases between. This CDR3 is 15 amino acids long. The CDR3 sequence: CASTEIGEGDGTQYF. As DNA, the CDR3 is TGTGCCAGCACTGAGATAGGGGAAGGGGACGGTACGCAGTATTTT.

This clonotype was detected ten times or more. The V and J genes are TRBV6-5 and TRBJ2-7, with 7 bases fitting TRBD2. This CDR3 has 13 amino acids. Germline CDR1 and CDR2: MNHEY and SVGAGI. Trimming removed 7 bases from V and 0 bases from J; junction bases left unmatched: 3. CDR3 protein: CASNGRSSYEQYF. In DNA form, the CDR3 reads TGTGCCAGCAACGGGAGGAGCTCCTACGAGCAGTACTTC.

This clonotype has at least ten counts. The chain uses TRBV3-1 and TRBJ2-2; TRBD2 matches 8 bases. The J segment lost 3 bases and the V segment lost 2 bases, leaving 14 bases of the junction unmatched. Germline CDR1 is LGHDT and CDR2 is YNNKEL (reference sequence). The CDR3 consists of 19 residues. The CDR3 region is CASSQLLPGGARDTGELFF. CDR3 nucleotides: TGTGCCAGCAGCCAACTCCTCCCGGGAGGGGCGCGAGACACCGGGGAGCTGTTTTTT.

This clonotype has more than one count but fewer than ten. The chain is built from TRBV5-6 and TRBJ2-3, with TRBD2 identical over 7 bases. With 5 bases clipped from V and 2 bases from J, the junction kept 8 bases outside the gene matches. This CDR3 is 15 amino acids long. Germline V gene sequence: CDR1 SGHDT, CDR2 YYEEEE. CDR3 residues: CASRFPRGNTDTQYF. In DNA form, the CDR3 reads TGTGCCAGCAGGTTCCCGCGGGGGAACACAGATACGCAGTATTTT.

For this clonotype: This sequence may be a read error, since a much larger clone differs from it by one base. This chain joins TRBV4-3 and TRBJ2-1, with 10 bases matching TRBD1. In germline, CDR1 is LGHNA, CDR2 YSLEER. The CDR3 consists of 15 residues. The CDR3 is CASSLDRGPYDEQFF. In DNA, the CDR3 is TGCGCCAGCAGCCTCGACAGGGGGCCCTACGATGAGCAGTTCTTC.

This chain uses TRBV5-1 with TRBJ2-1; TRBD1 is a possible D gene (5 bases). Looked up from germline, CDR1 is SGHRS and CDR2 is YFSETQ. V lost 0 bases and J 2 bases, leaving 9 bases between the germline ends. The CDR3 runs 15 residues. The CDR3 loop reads CASSLEGITYNEQFF. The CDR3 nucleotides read TGCGCCAGCAGCTTGGAGGGGATAACCTACAATGAGCAGTTCTTC.

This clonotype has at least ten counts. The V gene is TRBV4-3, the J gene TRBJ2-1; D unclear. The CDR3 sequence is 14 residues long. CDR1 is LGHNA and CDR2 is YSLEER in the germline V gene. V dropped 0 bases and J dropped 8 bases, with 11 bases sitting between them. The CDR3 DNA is TGCGCCAGCAGCCAAGATTGGAGCAGCTATGAGCAGTTCTTC. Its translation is CASSQDWSSYEQFF.

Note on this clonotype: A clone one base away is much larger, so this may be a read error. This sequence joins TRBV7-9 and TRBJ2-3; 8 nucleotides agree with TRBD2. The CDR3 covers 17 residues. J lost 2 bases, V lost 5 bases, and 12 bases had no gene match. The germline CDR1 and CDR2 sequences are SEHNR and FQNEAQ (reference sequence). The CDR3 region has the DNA TGTGCCAGCAGCCGTGGAACTAGCGGAGCTATCACAGATACGCAGTATTTT. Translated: CASSRGTSGAITDTQYF.

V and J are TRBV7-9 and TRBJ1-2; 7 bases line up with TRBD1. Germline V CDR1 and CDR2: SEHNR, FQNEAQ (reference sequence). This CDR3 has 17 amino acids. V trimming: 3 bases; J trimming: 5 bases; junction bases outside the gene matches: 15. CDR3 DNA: TGTGCCAGCAGCTTTCGACAGGGATTGAAGACCGAATATGGCTACACCTTC. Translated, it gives CASSFRQGLKTEYGYTF.

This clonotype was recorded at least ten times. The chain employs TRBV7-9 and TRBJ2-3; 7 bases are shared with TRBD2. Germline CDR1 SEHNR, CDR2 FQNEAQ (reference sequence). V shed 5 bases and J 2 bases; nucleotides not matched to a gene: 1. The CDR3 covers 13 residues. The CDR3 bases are TGTGCCAGCAGCGAGCGGGACACAGATACGCAGTATTTT. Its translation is CASSERDTDTQYF.

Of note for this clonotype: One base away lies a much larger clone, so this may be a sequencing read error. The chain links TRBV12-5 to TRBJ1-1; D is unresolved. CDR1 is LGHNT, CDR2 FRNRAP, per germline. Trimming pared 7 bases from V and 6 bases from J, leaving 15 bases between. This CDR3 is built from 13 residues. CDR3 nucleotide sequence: TGTGCTAGTGTCCTGACGGAAAGGGCTGAAGCTTTCTTT. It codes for CASVLTERAEAFF.

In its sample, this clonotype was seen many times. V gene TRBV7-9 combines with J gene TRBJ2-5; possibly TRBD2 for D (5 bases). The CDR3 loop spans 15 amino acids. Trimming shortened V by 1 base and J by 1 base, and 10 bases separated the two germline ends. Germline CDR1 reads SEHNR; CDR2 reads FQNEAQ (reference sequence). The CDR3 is CASSLVADFQETQYF. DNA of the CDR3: TGTGCCAGCAGCTTAGTCGCGGACTTCCAAGAGACCCAGTACTTC.

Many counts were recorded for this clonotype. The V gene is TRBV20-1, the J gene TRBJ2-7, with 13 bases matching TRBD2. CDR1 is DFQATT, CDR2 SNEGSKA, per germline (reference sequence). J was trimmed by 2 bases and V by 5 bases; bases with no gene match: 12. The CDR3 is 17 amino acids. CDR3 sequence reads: CSASLSLAGGPAYEQYF. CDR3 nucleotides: TGCAGTGCTTCCCTATCACTAGCGGGAGGGCCGGCCTACGAGCAGTACTTC.

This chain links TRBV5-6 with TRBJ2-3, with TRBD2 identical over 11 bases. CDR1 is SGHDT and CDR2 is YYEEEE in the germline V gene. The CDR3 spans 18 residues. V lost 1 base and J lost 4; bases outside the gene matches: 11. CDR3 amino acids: CASSLSGSGRAFPDTQYF. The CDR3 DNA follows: TGTGCCAGCAGCTTGAGTGGTAGCGGGAGGGCTTTCCCAGATACGCAGTATTTT.

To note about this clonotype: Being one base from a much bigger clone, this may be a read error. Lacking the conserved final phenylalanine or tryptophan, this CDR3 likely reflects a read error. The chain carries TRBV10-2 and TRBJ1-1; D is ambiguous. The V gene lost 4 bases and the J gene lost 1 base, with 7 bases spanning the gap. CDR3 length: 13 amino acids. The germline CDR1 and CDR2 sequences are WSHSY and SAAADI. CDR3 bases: TGCGCCAGCAGTGCGTGGCAGAACACTGAAGCTTTCTCT. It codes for CASSAWQNTEAFS.

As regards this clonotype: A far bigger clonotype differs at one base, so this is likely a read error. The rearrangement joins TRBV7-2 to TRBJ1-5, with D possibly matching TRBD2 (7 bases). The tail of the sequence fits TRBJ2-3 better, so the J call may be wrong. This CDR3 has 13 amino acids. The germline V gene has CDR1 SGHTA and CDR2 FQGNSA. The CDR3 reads CASSLAGGQPQYF. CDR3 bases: TGTGCCAGCAGCTTAGCGGGGGGGCAGCCCCAGTATTTT.

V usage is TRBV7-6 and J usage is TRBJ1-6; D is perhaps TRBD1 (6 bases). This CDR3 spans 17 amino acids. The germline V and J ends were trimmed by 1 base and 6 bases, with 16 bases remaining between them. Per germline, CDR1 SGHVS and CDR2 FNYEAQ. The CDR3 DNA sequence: TGTGCCAGCAGCTTAGACCAGGGGTGGGCTGGTAATTCACCCCTCCACTTT. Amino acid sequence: CASSLDQGWAGNSPLHF.

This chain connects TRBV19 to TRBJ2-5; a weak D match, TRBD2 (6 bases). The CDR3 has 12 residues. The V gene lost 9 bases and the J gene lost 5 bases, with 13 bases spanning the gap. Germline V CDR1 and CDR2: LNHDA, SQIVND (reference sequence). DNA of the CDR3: TGTGCCAGCCGGGGGAGTCTGGAGACCCAGTACTTC. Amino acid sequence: CASRGSLETQYF. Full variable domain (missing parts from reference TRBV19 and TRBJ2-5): DGGITQSPKYLFRKEGQNVTLSCEQNLNHDAMYWYRQDPGQGLRLIYYSQIVNDFQKGDIAEGYSVSREKKESFPLTVTSAQKNPTAFYLCASRGSLETQYFGPGTRLLVL.

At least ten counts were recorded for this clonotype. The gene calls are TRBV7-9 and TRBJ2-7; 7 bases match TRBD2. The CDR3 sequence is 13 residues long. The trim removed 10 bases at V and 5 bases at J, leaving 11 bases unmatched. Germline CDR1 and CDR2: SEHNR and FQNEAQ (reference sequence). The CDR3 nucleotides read TGTGCCACGAATGGGCGGGAGTTAGACGAGCAGTACTTC. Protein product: CATNGRELDEQYF. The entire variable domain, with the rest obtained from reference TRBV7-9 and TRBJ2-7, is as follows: DTGVSQNPRHKITKRGQNVTFRCDPISEHNRLYWYRQTLGQGPEFLTYFQNEAQLEKSRLLSDRFSAERPKGSFSTLEIQRTEQGDSAMYLCATNGRELDEQYFGPGTRLTVT.

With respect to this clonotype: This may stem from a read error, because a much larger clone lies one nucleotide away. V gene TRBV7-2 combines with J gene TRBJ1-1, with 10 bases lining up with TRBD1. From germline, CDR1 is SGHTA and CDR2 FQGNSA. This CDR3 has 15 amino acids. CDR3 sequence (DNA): TGTGCCGGCAGCTTGGCGGGACAGGGGAGGACTGAAGCTTTCTTT. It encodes CAGSLAGQGRTEAFF.

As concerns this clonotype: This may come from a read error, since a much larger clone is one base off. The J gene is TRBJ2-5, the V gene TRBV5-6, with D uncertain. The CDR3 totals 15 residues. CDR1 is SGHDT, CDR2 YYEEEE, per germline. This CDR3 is CASSSLVEGQATQYF. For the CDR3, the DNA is TGTGCCAGCAGCTCTCTAGTTGAAGGGCAAGCGACCCAGTACTTC. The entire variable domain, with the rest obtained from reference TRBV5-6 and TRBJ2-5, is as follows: DAGVTQSPTHLIKTRGQQVTLRCSPKSGHDTVSWYQQALGQGPQFIFQYYEEEERQRGNFPDRFSGHQFPNYSSELNVNALLLGDSALYLCASSSLVEGQATQYFGPGTRLLVL.

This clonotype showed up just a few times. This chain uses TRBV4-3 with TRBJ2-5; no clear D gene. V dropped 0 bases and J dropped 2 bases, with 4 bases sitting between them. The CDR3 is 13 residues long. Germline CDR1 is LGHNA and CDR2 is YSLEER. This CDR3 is CASSQDRQETQYF. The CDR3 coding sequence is TGCGCCAGCAGCCAAGATCGGCAAGAGACCCAGTACTTC.

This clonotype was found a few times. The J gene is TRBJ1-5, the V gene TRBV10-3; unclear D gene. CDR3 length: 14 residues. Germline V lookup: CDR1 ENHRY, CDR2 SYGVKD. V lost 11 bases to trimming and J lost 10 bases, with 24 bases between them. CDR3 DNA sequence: TGTGCCGACACCCACGGGTTAGCGAATCGACCCCAGCATTTT. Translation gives CADTHGLANRPQHF.